Each of the 13 T cell receptor beta chains below was sequenced from the same sample in a study of response to subunit inactivated influenza vaccine. TCRdb ran MiXCR on the RT-PCR reads and lists one entry per CDR3 protein. The profile shows more than 450,000 distinct CDR3 sequences, roughly 12% of them singletons. This sample also belongs to another study, concerning T cells expressing NK-cell markers. That paper states: Libraries used 5'RACE template switching adding universal primer site and UMIs.

The specimen comprised PBMCs from blood, sampled on the day of vaccination. The source of these receptors is a man aged 50 to 59 who received an inactivated influenza vaccine.

The chain is built from TRBV10-3 and TRBJ1-1; D is perhaps TRBD1 (6 bases). V lost 6 bases, J lost 1 base, and 12 bases lay in between. CDR3 size: 14 residues. Germline CDR1 is ENHRY and CDR2 is SYGVKD. The CDR3 DNA is TGTGCCATCAGGGCAGGGGACTCGAACACTGAAGCTTTCTTT. Residues: CAIRAGDSNTEAFF.

This clonotype was recorded a few times. This CDR3 is CASSPTTGNTIYF. Written as DNA, the CDR3 is TGCGCCAGCAGCCCCACGACTGGAAACACCATATATTTT. The chain employs TRBV5-1 and TRBJ1-3; D gene unclear. The CDR3 length is 13 residues. V dropped 4 bases and J dropped 2 bases, with 7 bases sitting between them. CDR1 and CDR2 from the germline V gene are SGHRS and YFSETQ.

This clonotype was counted between two and nine times. The chain recombines TRBV5-1 with TRBJ2-7; D may correspond to TRBD1 or TRBD2 (5 bases each). Germline V gene lookup returns CDR1 SGHRS and CDR2 YFSETQ. The CDR3 is 14 amino acids. Trimming took off 4 bases at V and 3 bases at J, with 14 bases between the two ends. CDR3 region: CASSPRGDGYEQYF. DNA for the CDR3: TGCGCCAGCAGCCCCCGTGGGGACGGCTACGAGCAGTACTTC.

CDR3 sequence (DNA): TGTGCCAGCAGCTTGGCCCCGGGTGTCGCCTACAATGAGCAGTTCTTC. Translated: CASSLAPGVAYNEQFF. The rearrangement joins TRBV5-6 to TRBJ2-1, with D hard to call. Trimming pared 0 bases from V and 2 bases from J, leaving 12 bases between. Germline assignment: CDR1 SGHDT and CDR2 YYEEEE. This CDR3 contains 16 residues.

This clonotype has a single count. The rearrangement links TRBV5-5 to TRBJ2-5; the match to TRBD2 covers 10 bases. V gave up 5 bases and J gave up 5 bases; unmatched junction bases: 18. The CDR3 is made up of 18 amino acids. Germline V gives CDR1 SGHKS, CDR2 YYEKEE (reference sequence). The CDR3 region has the DNA TGTGCCAGCAGTGAGAGGGCAACGAGCGGGAGGGGAGGGGAGACCCAGTACTTC. It codes for CASSERATSGRGGETQYF.

This clonotype showed up just a few times. V gene TRBV6-2 or TRBV6-3 combines with J gene TRBJ2-2, with D perhaps matching TRBD1 (5 bases). Trimming took 8 bases from V and 4 from J, leaving 17 bases between them. CDR3 length equals 15 residues. CDR1 is MNHEY and CDR2 is SVGEGT in the germline V gene. The DNA of the CDR3 is TGTGCCAGCGCCTCGCTTCAGGGAACCACCGGGGAGCTGTTTTTT. This translates into CASASLQGTTGELFF.

This clonotype was detected a few times. The rearrangement uses TRBV2 and TRBJ1-5, with TRBD1 as a possible D gene (6 bases). V was shortened by 4 bases and J by 6 bases, with 16 bases between the two germline ends. CDR1 and CDR2 (germline): SNHLY, FYNNEI. The CDR3 runs 15 residues. The CDR3 loop is CASSGTGGSSQPQHF. As DNA, the CDR3 is TGTGCCAGCAGTGGGACTGGGGGCAGTAGTCAGCCCCAGCATTTT. Together with reference TRBV2 and TRBJ1-5, the CDR3 gives the full variable domain: EPEVTQTPSHQVTQMGQEVILRCVPISNHLYFYWYRQILGQKVEFLVSFYNNEISEKSEIFDDQFSVERPDGSNFTLKIRSTKLEDSAMYFCASSGTGGSSQPQHFGDGTRLSIL.

J is TRBJ2-2 and V is TRBV5-1, with D perhaps matching TRBD1 (6 bases). V lost 2 bases, J lost 7 bases, and 15 bases lay in between. The CDR3 is 15 amino acids. Germline-derived CDR1 and CDR2 are SGHRS and YFSETQ. CDR3 nucleotides: TGCGCCAGCAGCTTCCCGACAGGAGCTCACGGGGAGCTGTTTTTT. Amino acid sequence: CASSFPTGAHGELFF.

There are a few counts of this clonotype. This sequence joins TRBV30 and TRBJ2-2; 15 nucleotides match TRBD2. J lost 5 bases, V lost 3 bases, and 7 bases had no gene match. The CDR3 extends over 17 amino acids. Germline values: CDR1 GTSNPN, CDR2 SVGIG (reference sequence). CDR3 in DNA: TGTGCCTGGAGCCCGGGACTAGCGGGGGGAAAAACCGGGGAGCTGTTTTTT. Protein sequence: CAWSPGLAGGKTGELFF.

This clonotype was counted a few times. The chain combines TRBV28 with TRBJ2-7; no clear D gene. CDR1 is MDHEN, CDR2 SYDVKM, per germline. V was shortened by 3 bases and J by 5 bases, with 8 bases between the two germline ends. The CDR3 sequence is 12 residues long. The chain's CDR3 is CASSLRPDEQYF. In nucleotides, the CDR3 is TGTGCCAGCAGTTTGAGGCCCGACGAGCAGTACTTC.

CDR3 DNA: TGCAGTGCTAGAGATGGGGGGGGCAGCTCCTACGAGCAGTACTTC. Amino acid sequence: CSARDGGGSSYEQYF. This rearrangement joins TRBV20-1 to TRBJ2-7; a weak D match, TRBD2 (7 bases). This CDR3 has 15 residues. Trimming left V 0 bases short and J 0 bases short, with 12 bases between. The germline CDR1 and CDR2 sequences are DFQATT and SNEGSKA (reference sequence).

The chain links TRBV7-8 to TRBJ2-3; weak D call: TRBD1 (6 bases). The germline V and J ends were trimmed by 5 bases and 7 bases, with 13 bases remaining between them. The CDR3 has 13 residues. Germline V gives CDR1 SGHVS, CDR2 FQNEAQ. The CDR3 is CASSGRQVYTQYF. The CDR3 DNA follows: TGTGCCAGCAGCGGCCGACAGGTTTATACGCAGTATTTT.

The J gene is TRBJ2-1, the V gene TRBV20-1; 11 nucleotides match TRBD2. V shed 1 base, J shed 7 bases, and the junction held 6 bases outside the gene matches. This CDR3 is built from 15 residues. Per germline, CDR1 DFQATT and CDR2 SNEGSKA (reference sequence). The CDR3 region has the DNA TGCAGTGCTAGAGGGGGTAGCGGGAGGGGTAATGAGCAGTTCTTC. It yields the protein CSARGGSGRGNEQFF.